This paragraph covers one TCR beta chain sequence. The record originates from a study of blood T cell repertoires in COVID-19. V lost 0 bases and J lost 2, with 17 bases in between. Germline CDR1 SQVTM, CDR2 ANQGSEA. CDR3 size: 16 residues. Assay used: immunoSEQ multiplex PCR; TCRdb lists only in-frame clones, some missing. Counted here are 130,000 or so clones, roughly 90% occurring once; the ten biggest clones make up more than 2%. This receptor was identified in a man aged 65 to 85 with active COVID-19. The chain joins TRBV29-1 to TRBJ2-7, with a tentative D call TRBD1 (6 bases). Sequencing was done on a sample of peripheral blood. The CDR3 bases are TGCAGCGTTGAAGAAGGAGAGACAGGTACGACCTACGAGCAGTACTTC. It yields the protein CSVEEGETGTTYEQYF.